The 5 T cell receptor beta chains below were found in one sample sequenced in a study of CD8+ T cells in alopecia areata. cDNA prepared by RNA extraction and subsequent reverse transcription served as the template for sequencing. The repertoire was sequenced with immunoSEQ multiplex PCR; TCRdb's copy has only in-frame clones and lacks some. The profile covers around 250,000 clones, with under 70% appearing a single time and around 1.2% taken by the ten largest. Sequences were derived from CD4+ T cells sorted from blood, sampled at week 0. The origin of the receptors is a human donor with alopecia areata.

This sequence joins TRBV4-1 and TRBJ2-5; D gene ambiguous. CDR3 length equals 13 residues. V was trimmed by 1 base and J by 7 bases, leaving 10 bases between them. In germline, CDR1 is MGHRA, CDR2 YSYEKL. The CDR3 DNA sequence: TGCGCCAGCAGCCAAGGTCAGGTGGGGACCCAGTACTTC. The encoded protein is CASSQGQVGTQYF.

V is TRBV9 and J is TRBJ1-3; D not certain. This CDR3 comprises 13 residues. Per the germline V gene, CDR1 is SGDLS and CDR2 is YYNGEE. Trimming removed 1 base from V and 9 bases from J, with 11 bases in between. The CDR3 DNA reads as TGTGCCAGCAGCGTAATTGGTGGAGGCACCATATATTTT. It translates to CASSVIGGGTIYF.

This rearrangement joins TRBV20-1 to TRBJ1-1; D uncertain. Per germline, CDR1 DFQATT and CDR2 SNEGSKA (reference sequence). The CDR3 runs to 10 residues. Trimming took off 6 bases at V and 5 bases at J, with 7 bases between the two ends. The CDR3 sequence: CSAWDTEAFF. The CDR3 DNA is TGCAGTGCCTGGGATACTGAAGCTTTCTTT.

V usage is TRBV6-6 and J usage is TRBJ2-7, with 10 bases fitting TRBD1. CDR3 length equals 16 residues. V was clipped by 0 bases and J by 3 bases; unmatched bases: 5. The germline V gene encodes CDR1 MNHNY and CDR2 SVGAGI (reference sequence). CDR3 DNA sequence: TGTGCCAGCAGTTACTCCCGGGACAGGGGAGGCTACGAGCAGTACTTC. Amino acids: CASSYSRDRGGYEQYF.

CDR3 sequence (DNA): TGTGCCACCTCATCCACCAGTACTGAAGCTTTCTTT. This gives the protein CATSSTSTEAFF. The V gene is TRBV15, the J gene TRBJ1-1; the D is unclear. The CDR3 length is 12 residues. Trimming cost V 8 bases and J 5 bases, with 12 bases left between them. Germline V gives CDR1 LNHNV, CDR2 YYDKDF (reference sequence). The variable domain in full, with the rest retrieved from reference TRBV15 and TRBJ1-1, is DAMVIQNPRYQVTQFGKPVTLSCSQTLNHNVMYWYQQKSSQAPKLLFHYYDKDFNNEADTPDNFQSRRPNTSFCFLDIRSPGLGDTAMYLCATSSTSTEAFFGQGTRLTVV.